The clone carrying this TCR beta chain was recorded once. Its target is not known. These data come from a study of T cells in localized non-small cell lung cancer. Study conclusions and caveats: Of the tissues analyzed, uninvolved adjacent lung showed maximal T cell clonality, greater than tumor. Among blood samples, higher T cell density accompanied longer overall survival. Researchers found a median approximately 53 of the top 100 tumor clones in adjacent lung.

Some clones are missing from TCRdb's copy, which holds only in-frame ones; the method was immunoSEQ multiplex PCR. This sample has 60,000 or so clones, with roughly 81% found just once. Germline V gene data show CDR1 as SQVTM and CDR2 as ANQGSEA. With 4 bases removed from V and 1 base from J, the gap between germline ends came to 34 bases. The CDR3 length is 21 residues. The source is a man aged 40 to 70 with stage II lung adenocarcinoma. Specimen: PBMCs, collected before any cancer treatment. V and J are TRBV29-1 and TRBJ2-5, with D perhaps given as TRBD1 or TRBD2 (5 bases each). The CDR3 is CSVVRSGFSGTRIVLQETQYF. CDR3 nucleotides: TGCAGCGTTGTACGATCGGGTTTTTCGGGGACGCGGATAGTGCTCCAAGAGACCCAGTACTTC.